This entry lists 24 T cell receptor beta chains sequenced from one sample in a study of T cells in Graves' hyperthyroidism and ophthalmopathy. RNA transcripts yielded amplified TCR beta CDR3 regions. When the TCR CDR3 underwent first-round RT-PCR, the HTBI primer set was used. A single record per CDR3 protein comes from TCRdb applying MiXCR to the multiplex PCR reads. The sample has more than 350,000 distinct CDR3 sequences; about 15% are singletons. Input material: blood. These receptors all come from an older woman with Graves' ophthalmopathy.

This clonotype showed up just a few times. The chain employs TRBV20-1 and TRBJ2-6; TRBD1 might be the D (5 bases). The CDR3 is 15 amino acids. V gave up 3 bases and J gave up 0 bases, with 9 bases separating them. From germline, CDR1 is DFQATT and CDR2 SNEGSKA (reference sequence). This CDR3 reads CSARDINSGANVLTF. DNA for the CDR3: TGCAGTGCTAGGGACATAAACTCTGGGGCCAACGTCCTGACTTTC.

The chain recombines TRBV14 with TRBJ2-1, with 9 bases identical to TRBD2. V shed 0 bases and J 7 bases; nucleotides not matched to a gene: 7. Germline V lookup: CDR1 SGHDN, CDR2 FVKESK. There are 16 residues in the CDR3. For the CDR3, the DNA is TGTGCCAGCAGCCAAGATCCAGCGGGAGGAGTTAATGAGCAGTTCTTC. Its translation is CASSQDPAGGVNEQFF. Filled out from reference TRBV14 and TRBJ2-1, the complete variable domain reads EAGVTQFPSHSVIEKGQTVTLRCDPISGHDNLYWYRRVMGKEIKFLLHFVKESKQDESGMPNNRFLAERTGGTYSTLKVQPAELEDSGVYFCASSQDPAGGVNEQFFGPGTRLTVL.

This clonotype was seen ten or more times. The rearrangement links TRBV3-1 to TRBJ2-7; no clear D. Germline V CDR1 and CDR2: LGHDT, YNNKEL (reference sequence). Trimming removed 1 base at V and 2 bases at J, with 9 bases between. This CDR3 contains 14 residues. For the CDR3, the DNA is TGTGCCAGCAGCCAAGGACACCAAACCTACGAGCAGTACTTC. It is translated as CASSQGHQTYEQYF.

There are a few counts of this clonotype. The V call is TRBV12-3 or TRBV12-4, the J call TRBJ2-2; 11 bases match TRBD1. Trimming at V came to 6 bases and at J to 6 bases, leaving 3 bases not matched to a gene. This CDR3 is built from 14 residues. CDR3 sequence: CASRPGQGAGELFF. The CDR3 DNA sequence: TGTGCCAGCAGGCCGGGACAGGGGGCCGGGGAGCTGTTTTTT.

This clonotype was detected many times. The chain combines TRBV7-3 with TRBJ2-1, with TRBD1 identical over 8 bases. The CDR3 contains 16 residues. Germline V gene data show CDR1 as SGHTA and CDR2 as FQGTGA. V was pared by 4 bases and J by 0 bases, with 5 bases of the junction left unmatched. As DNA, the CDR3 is TGTGCCAGCAGCTCCCGACAGGGGAGCTCCTACAATGAGCAGTTCTTC. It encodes CASSSRQGSSYNEQFF. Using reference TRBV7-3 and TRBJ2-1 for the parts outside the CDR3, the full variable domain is GAGVSQTPSNKVTEKGKYVELRCDPISGHTALYWYRQSLGQGPEFLIYFQGTGAADDSGLPNDRFFAVRPEGSVSTLKIQRTERGDSAVYLCASSSRQGSSYNEQFFGPGTRLTVL.

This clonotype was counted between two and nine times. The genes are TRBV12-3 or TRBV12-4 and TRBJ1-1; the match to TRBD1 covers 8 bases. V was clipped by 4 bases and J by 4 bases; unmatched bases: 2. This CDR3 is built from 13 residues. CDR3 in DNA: TGTGCCAGCAGTTCCGACAGGGGCACTGAAGCTTTCTTT. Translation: CASSSDRGTEAFF.

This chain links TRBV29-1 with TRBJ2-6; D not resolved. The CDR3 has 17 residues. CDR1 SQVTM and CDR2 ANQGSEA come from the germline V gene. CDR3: CAAAGQQLFSGANVLTF. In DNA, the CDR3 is TGCGCAGCAGCTGGTCAGCAGCTTTTCTCTGGGGCCAACGTCCTGACTTTC.

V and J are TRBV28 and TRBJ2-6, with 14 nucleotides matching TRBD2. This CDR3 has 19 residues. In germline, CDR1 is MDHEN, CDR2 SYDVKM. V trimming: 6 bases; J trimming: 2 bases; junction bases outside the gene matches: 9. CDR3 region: CASRPRGLAGAPGANVLTF. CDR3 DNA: TGTGCCAGCAGACCCCGGGGACTAGCGGGAGCCCCTGGGGCCAACGTCCTGACTTTC.

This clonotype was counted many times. The DNA of the CDR3 is TGTGCCAGCAAGTCCGACAGGGCTGGGGCCAACGTCCTGACTTTC. This gives the protein CASKSDRAGANVLTF. The rearrangement uses TRBV27 and TRBJ2-6, with TRBD1 matching over 7 bases. The CDR3 sequence is 15 residues long. The V gene's germline CDR1 is MNHEY and CDR2 SMNVEV (reference sequence). With V trimmed by 7 bases and J by 2 bases, 5 bases remained unmatched.

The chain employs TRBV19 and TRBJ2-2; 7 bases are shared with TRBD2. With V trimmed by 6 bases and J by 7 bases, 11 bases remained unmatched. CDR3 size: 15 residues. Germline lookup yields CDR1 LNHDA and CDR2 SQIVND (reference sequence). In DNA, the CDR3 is TGTGCCAGTAGGGGGTCAGCGGGAAGCAGCGGGGAGCTGTTTTTT. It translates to CASRGSAGSSGELFF.

The CDR3: CASSFPPEETQYF. CDR3 nucleotide sequence: TGCGCCAGCAGCTTCCCCCCAGAAGAGACCCAGTACTTC. V usage is TRBV5-1 and J usage is TRBJ2-5; D unresolved. The V gene's germline CDR1 is SGHRS and CDR2 YFSETQ. The germline V and J ends were trimmed by 2 bases and 3 bases, with 8 bases remaining between them. CDR3 length equals 13 residues.

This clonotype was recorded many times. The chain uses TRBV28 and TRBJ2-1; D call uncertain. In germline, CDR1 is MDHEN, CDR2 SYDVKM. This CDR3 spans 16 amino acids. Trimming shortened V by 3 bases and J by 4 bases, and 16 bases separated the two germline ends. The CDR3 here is CASSFGYDGEYNEQFF. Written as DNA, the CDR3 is TGTGCCAGCAGTTTTGGGTACGATGGAGAGTACAATGAGCAGTTCTTC. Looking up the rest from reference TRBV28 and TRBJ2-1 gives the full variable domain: DVKVTQSSRYLVKRTGEKVFLECVQDMDHENMFWYRQDPGLGLRLIYFSYDVKMKEKGDIPEGYSVSREKKERFSLILESASTNQTSMYLCASSFGYDGEYNEQFFGPGTRLTVL.

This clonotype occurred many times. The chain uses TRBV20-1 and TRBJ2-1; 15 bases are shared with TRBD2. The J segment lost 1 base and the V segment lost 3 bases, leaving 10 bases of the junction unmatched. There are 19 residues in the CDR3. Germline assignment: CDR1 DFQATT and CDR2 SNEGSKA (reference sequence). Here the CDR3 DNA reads TGCAGTGCTAGTCCCGGCGGACTAGCGGGAGGGCGGTCCTACAATGAGCAGTTCTTC. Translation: CSASPGGLAGGRSYNEQFF.

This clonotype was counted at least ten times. DNA for the CDR3: TGTGCCAGCAGTTTAAGTGGCCTCTCCTACGAGCAGTACTTC. This codes for CASSLSGLSYEQYF. V usage is TRBV28 and J usage is TRBJ2-7; D remains unclear. The CDR3 spans 14 residues. V lost 2 bases and J lost 0, with 8 bases in between. Germline lookup yields CDR1 MDHEN and CDR2 SYDVKM. Based on the CDR3 plus reference TRBV28 and TRBJ2-7, the full variable domain is DVKVTQSSRYLVKRTGEKVFLECVQDMDHENMFWYRQDPGLGLRLIYFSYDVKMKEKGDIPEGYSVSREKKERFSLILESASTNQTSMYLCASSLSGLSYEQYFGPGTRLTVT.

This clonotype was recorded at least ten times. DNA for the CDR3: TGTGCTAGTGGTTCCCTCCTAGCGGGAACCTACAATGAGCAGTTCTTC. It is translated as CASGSLLAGTYNEQFF. The chain employs TRBV12-5 and TRBJ2-1; 9 bases fit TRBD2. The CDR3 covers 16 residues. Germline CDR1 reads LGHNT; CDR2 reads FRNRAP. Trimming at V came to 4 bases and at J to 2 bases, leaving 6 bases not matched to a gene.

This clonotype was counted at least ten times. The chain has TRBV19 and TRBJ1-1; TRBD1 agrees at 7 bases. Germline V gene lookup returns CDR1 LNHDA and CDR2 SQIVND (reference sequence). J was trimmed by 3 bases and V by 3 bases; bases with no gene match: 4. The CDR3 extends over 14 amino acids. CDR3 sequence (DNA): TGTGCCAGTAGTATGGGACAGTTAGACACTGAAGCTTTCTTT. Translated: CASSMGQLDTEAFF.

As DNA, the CDR3 is TGTGCCAGTAGTGCGGCTAGCGGGTGGGATGAGCAGTTCTTC. It specifies CASSAASGWDEQFF. The chain combines TRBV19 with TRBJ2-1, with 8 bases that match TRBD2. The CDR3 is 14 residues long. The germline V gene encodes CDR1 LNHDA and CDR2 SQIVND (reference sequence). Trimming removed 5 bases from V and 8 bases from J; junction bases left unmatched: 8.

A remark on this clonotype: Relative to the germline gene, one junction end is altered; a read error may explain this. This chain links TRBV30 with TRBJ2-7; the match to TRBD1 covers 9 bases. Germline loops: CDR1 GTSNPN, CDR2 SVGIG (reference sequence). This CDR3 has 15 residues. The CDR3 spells CAWSPGTGTPYGQYF. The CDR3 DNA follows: TGTGCCTGGAGTCCCGGGACAGGGACTCCTTACGGGCAGTACTTC.

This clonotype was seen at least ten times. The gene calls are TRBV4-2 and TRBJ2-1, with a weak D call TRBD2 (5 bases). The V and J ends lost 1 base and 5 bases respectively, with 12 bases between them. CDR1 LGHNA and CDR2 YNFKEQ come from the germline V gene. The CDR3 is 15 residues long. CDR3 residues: CASSQVGGWDNEQFF. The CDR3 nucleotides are TGTGCCAGCAGCCAAGTCGGAGGCTGGGACAATGAGCAGTTCTTC.

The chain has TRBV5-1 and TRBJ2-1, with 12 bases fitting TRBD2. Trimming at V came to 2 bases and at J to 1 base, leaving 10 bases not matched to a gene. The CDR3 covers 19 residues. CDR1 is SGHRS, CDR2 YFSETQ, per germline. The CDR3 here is CASSLGGTSGYSSYNEQFF. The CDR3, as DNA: TGCGCCAGCAGCTTAGGGGGGACTAGCGGGTATTCTTCCTACAATGAGCAGTTCTTC.

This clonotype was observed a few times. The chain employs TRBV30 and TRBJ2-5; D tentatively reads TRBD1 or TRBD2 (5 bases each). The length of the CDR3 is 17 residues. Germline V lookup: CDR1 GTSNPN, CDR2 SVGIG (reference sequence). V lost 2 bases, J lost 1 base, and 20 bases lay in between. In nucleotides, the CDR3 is TGTGCCTGGAGTCCCCCGAGGGGTCGGCTAAGCCAAGAGACCCAGTACTTC. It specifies CAWSPPRGRLSQETQYF.

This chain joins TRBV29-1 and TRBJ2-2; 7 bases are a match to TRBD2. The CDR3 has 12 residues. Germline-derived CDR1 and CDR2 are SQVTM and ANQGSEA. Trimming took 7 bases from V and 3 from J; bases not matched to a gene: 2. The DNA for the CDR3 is TGCAGCGCCCGGGGGGACACCGGGGAGCTGTTTTTT. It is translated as CSARGDTGELFF.

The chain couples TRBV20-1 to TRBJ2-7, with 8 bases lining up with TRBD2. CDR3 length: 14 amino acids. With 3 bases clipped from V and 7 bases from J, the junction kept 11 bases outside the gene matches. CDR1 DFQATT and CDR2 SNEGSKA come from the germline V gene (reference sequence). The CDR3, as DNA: TGCAGTGCTAGGGATTCGCGGGGCGGGGGGGAGCAGTACTTC. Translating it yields CSARDSRGGGEQYF.

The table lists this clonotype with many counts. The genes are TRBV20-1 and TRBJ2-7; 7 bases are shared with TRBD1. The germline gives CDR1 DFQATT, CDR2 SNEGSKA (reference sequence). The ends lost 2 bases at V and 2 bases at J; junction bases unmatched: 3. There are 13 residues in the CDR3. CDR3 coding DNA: TGCAGTGCTAGACCCGGGACAGCCTACGAGCAGTACTTC. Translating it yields CSARPGTAYEQYF.